Below, one T cell receptor (beta chain) is given with its context. In the authors' workflow: Using reference gene primer amplification, nucleated cell counts were estimated. Repertoires were generated with immunoSEQ multiplex PCR, while TCRdb's copy carries only in-frame clones and drops some. That table furnishes V, J and clone size, whereas the DNA furnished D and trimming. The repertoire holds 150,000 to 200,000 clones, with roughly 77% as singletons. Germline assignment: CDR1 MGHRA and CDR2 YSYEKL. J gave up 6 bases and V 3 bases, and 7 bases lay outside the gene matches. The CDR3 totals 14 residues. These data originate in a study of blood T cell repertoires in COVID-19. Study details: The origin of the acute and convalescent COVID-19 samples was the United States, Italy and Spain. From T cells, B-cell-depleted T cells, or PBMCs came the material, which was cDNA or gDNA.

Participants, 18 to 89 years old, spanned around 26 US areas. This sequence joins TRBV4-1 and TRBJ1-1; 7 bases are shared with TRBD1. The clonotype originates from a woman aged 45-59 years with acute COVID-19. What was sequenced was PBMCs or T cells enriched from blood (not recorded which). The CDR3 sequence is CASSQATGPAEAFF. The CDR3 DNA reads TGCGCCAGCAGCCAGGCGACAGGGCCGGCTGAAGCTTTCTTT.